The 26 T cell receptor beta chains in this list originate from one sample, sequenced in a study of T-cell reconstitution after alpha-beta-depleted transplantation in children. As it was prepared, the TCRbeta library received unique molecular identifiers. TCRdb called the PCR reads again in MiXCR, with one record for every CDR3 protein. The sample shows around 93,000 distinct CDR3 sequences, about 8% of them seen only once. The sample was PBMCs from the stem cell graft donor, taken from the stem cell graft. The source of these receptors is a human donor who donated a stem cell graft to a child with congenital amegakaryocytic thrombocytopenia.

This clonotype was detected ten times or more. This chain joins TRBV5-6 and TRBJ2-3; TRBD1 matches 7 bases. The CDR3 runs 19 residues. Losses at the gene ends were 6 bases for V and 0 bases for J; bases not matched to a gene: 19. Germline V CDR1 and CDR2: SGHDT, YYEEEE. The CDR3 DNA is TGTGCCAGCAACACTTATTCATATCGGGACAGTGCTAGCACAGATACGCAGTATTTT. Protein sequence: CASNTYSYRDSASTDTQYF.

Only a few counts were recorded for this clonotype. The chain links TRBV18 to TRBJ1-3; D is undetermined. The V gene's germline CDR1 is KGHSH and CDR2 LQKENI. The CDR3 is 14 amino acids. V lost 5 bases and J 4 bases, leaving 12 bases between the germline ends. DNA of the CDR3: TGTGCCAGCTCATCCGGACTAGCAGGAAACACCATATATTTT. Amino acids: CASSSGLAGNTIYF.

This clonotype was detected ten times or more. This chain joins TRBV7-2 and TRBJ2-3, with D possibly TRBD1 on 6 matching bases. CDR3 size: 15 residues. V dropped 4 bases and J dropped 4 bases, with 15 bases sitting between them. Looked up from germline, CDR1 is SGHTA and CDR2 is FQGNSA. DNA for the CDR3: TGTGCCAGCAGCTCGGGACAAACGGTCGCAGATACGCAGTATTTT. Translated: CASSSGQTVADTQYF.

Many counts were recorded for this clonotype. This chain links TRBV5-1 with TRBJ2-1, with 8 positions matching TRBD2. The CDR3 runs 17 residues. Germline CDR1 reads SGHRS; CDR2 reads YFSETQ. J gave up 0 bases and V 1 base, and 6 bases lay outside the gene matches. CDR3: CASSLYGGRSSYNEQFF. The CDR3 DNA sequence: TGCGCCAGCAGCTTGTATGGCGGGAGGAGCTCCTACAATGAGCAGTTCTTC.

This clonotype has at least ten counts. As DNA, the CDR3 is TGCAGTGCTAGAGATGCGGTTACTGGGGCACCCGCACATTCACCCCTCCACTTT. This translates into CSARDAVTGAPAHSPLHF. The chain combines TRBV20-1 with TRBJ1-6, with D possibly matching TRBD1 (5 bases). Germline V gene lookup returns CDR1 DFQATT and CDR2 SNEGSKA (reference sequence). Trimming left V 0 bases short and J 8 bases short, with 23 bases between. The CDR3 spans 18 residues.

This clonotype was detected ten times or more. The genes are TRBV15 and TRBJ2-2, with unresolved D. V lost 5 bases and J lost 5, with 18 bases in between. This CDR3 is 16 amino acids long. In germline, CDR1 is LNHNV, CDR2 YYDKDF (reference sequence). The CDR3 protein is CATSHLTSMETGELFF. The DNA for the CDR3 is TGTGCCACCAGCCACCTGACAAGCATGGAAACCGGGGAGCTGTTTTTT.

Many counts were recorded for this clonotype. This chain links TRBV5-6 with TRBJ1-1; no clear D gene. CDR1 is SGHDT, CDR2 YYEEEE, per germline. CDR3 length: 13 amino acids. V was shortened by 0 bases and J by 7 bases, with 10 bases between the two germline ends. CDR3 sequence: CASSLEAAREAFF. CDR3 nucleotides: TGTGCCAGCAGCTTGGAGGCGGCCCGTGAAGCTTTCTTT.

The chain carries TRBV13 and TRBJ1-5; D gene unclear. Trimming left V 5 bases short and J 0 bases short, with 14 bases between. The CDR3 is 16 residues long. Germline V gene lookup returns CDR1 PRHDT and CDR2 FYEKMQ (reference sequence). The CDR3 region is CASSPGVLYSNQPQHF. DNA for the CDR3: TGTGCCAGCAGCCCCGGGGTCCTCTATAGCAATCAGCCCCAGCATTTT.

This clonotype was detected many times. This rearrangement joins TRBV12-3 or TRBV12-4 to TRBJ1-2; unclear D gene. V shed 3 bases and J shed 11 bases, with 13 bases lying between them. This CDR3 comprises 12 residues. As DNA, the CDR3 is TGTGCCAGCAGTTTTGTTGGGGTACAGTACACCTTC. Translated, it gives CASSFVGVQYTF.

This clonotype came up once. A much bigger clone sits one base away, suggesting this may be a read error. This chain joins TRBV29-1 and TRBJ2-4; TRBD1 might be the D (5 bases). The CDR3 runs to 14 residues. CDR1 is SQVTM, CDR2 ANQGSEA, per germline. V was pared by 6 bases and J by 2 bases, with 14 bases between. The DNA for the CDR3 is TGCAGCGTCCTAAACCCAGGGTCCAAAAACATTCAGTACTTC. Its translation: CSVLNPGSKNIQYF.

This clonotype was counted many times. This rearrangement joins TRBV5-5 to TRBJ2-5; TRBD2 aligns across 7 bases. V shed 5 bases and J 2 bases; nucleotides not matched to a gene: 9. The CDR3 consists of 15 residues. Germline V gene lookup returns CDR1 SGHKS and CDR2 YYEKEE (reference sequence). The CDR3 loop reads CASRRTPGLQETQYF. The CDR3 DNA reads as TGTGCCAGCAGGCGCACACCGGGACTACAAGAGACCCAGTACTTC.

The table lists this clonotype with many counts. This chain uses TRBV4-1 with TRBJ1-1; the D is unclear. V shed 0 bases and J shed 0 bases, with 14 bases lying between them. The CDR3 consists of 17 residues. Germline loops: CDR1 MGHRA, CDR2 YSYEKL. The CDR3 nucleotides are TGCGCCAGCAGCCAAGAAAGAGGGAGACTCTTGAACACTGAAGCTTTCTTT. The encoded protein is CASSQERGRLLNTEAFF.

This clonotype showed up many times. This chain uses TRBV20-1 with TRBJ2-3; TRBD1 is a possible D gene (6 bases). The CDR3 has 15 amino acids. CDR1 and CDR2 from the germline V gene are DFQATT and SNEGSKA (reference sequence). V was pared by 0 bases and J by 5 bases, with 15 bases between. The CDR3, as DNA: TGCAGTGCTAGAGATGCAGGGGCCCTCGTAGATACGCAGTATTTT. Its translation: CSARDAGALVDTQYF.

This clonotype was observed many times. The V gene is TRBV20-1, the J gene TRBJ1-3; D perhaps matches TRBD1 (5 bases). Deletions cut 0 bases from V and 0 bases from J, with 12 bases between. CDR3 length: 16 amino acids. Germline CDR1 and CDR2: DFQATT and SNEGSKA (reference sequence). In DNA, the CDR3 is TGCAGTGCTAGAGATGGTACAGGCTTCTCTGGAAACACCATATATTTT. Residues: CSARDGTGFSGNTIYF.

This clonotype was recorded many times. This sequence joins TRBV7-9 and TRBJ1-1; TRBD1 might be the D (6 bases). Germline V CDR1 and CDR2: SEHNR, FQNEAQ (reference sequence). CDR3 length: 14 amino acids. With 7 bases removed from V and 0 bases from J, the gap between germline ends came to 12 bases. CDR3: CASNRQAVNTEAFF. The CDR3 bases are TGTGCCAGCAACCGACAGGCTGTGAACACTGAAGCTTTCTTT.

This clonotype has ten or more counts. CDR3 protein: CASRIGQGAYEQYF. CDR3 DNA: TGTGCCAGCAGAATCGGACAGGGAGCCTACGAGCAGTACTTC. This chain uses TRBV6-5 with TRBJ2-7, with 8 bases lining up with TRBD1. The germline CDR1 and CDR2 sequences are MNHEY and SVGAGI. V dropped 6 bases and J dropped 2; count of bases not matched to a gene: 6. The CDR3 runs to 14 residues.

This clonotype appeared many times. The V and J genes are TRBV5-1 and TRBJ2-3; a possible D gene is TRBD2 (6 bases). This CDR3 contains 15 residues. V was trimmed by 4 bases and J by 6 bases, leaving 18 bases between them. The germline CDR1 and CDR2 sequences are SGHRS and YFSETQ. The CDR3 is CASSLGLPLGDTQYF. The CDR3, as DNA: TGCGCCAGCAGCCTGGGACTGCCGTTAGGGGATACGCAGTATTTT.

There are a few counts of this clonotype. This chain uses TRBV3-1 with TRBJ2-7, with TRBD2 matching over 10 bases. This CDR3 is 15 amino acids long. V shed 3 bases, J shed 6 bases, and the junction held 8 bases outside the gene matches. CDR1 and CDR2 (germline): LGHDT, YNNKEL (reference sequence). The DNA for the CDR3 is TGTGCCAGCAGCCAGGTAGGACTAGCGGTGTTCGAGCAGTACTTC. Protein sequence: CASSQVGLAVFEQYF.

This clonotype was seen many times. One end of the junction varies from germline; a read error may be responsible. The gene calls are TRBV3-1 and TRBJ2-5; 8 nucleotides match TRBD1. The CDR3 length is 15 residues. Looked up from germline, CDR1 is LGHDT and CDR2 is YNNKEL (reference sequence). Written as DNA, the CDR3 is TGTGCCAGCAGCAAAGACAGGGGCGGCTGGGAGACCCAGTACTTC. It codes for CASSKDRGGWETQYF.

This clonotype appeared many times. The V gene is TRBV5-5, the J gene TRBJ2-5, with 11 bases lining up with TRBD2. Germline CDR1 SGHKS, CDR2 YYEKEE (reference sequence). With 2 bases clipped from V and 2 bases from J, the junction kept 8 bases outside the gene matches. This CDR3 contains 17 residues. Written as DNA, the CDR3 is TGTGCCAGCAGCTTAACTGGGACTAGCGGAGGTCAAGAGACCCAGTACTTC. This translates into CASSLTGTSGGQETQYF. The full variable domain, in which reference TRBV5-5 and TRBJ2-5 provide the parts outside the CDR3, is DAGVTQSPTHLIKTRGQQVTLRCSPISGHKSVSWYQQVLGQGPQFIFQYYEKEERGRGNFPDRFSARQFPNYSSELNVNALLLGDSALYLCASSLTGTSGGQETQYFGPGTRLLVL.

There are many counts of this clonotype. The chain carries TRBV25-1 and TRBJ2-3; TRBD2 agrees at 11 bases. This CDR3 has 15 amino acids. CDR1 and CDR2 from the germline V gene are MGHDK and SYGVNS. V gave up 4 bases and J gave up 7 bases; unmatched junction bases: 7. The CDR3 DNA reads as TGTGCCAGCAGTGTGACTAGCGGGGCGGCGAATACGCAGTATTTT. Translating gives CASSVTSGAANTQYF.

In this sample, this clonotype turned up many times. The rearrangement uses TRBV20-1 and TRBJ2-3; 10 bases map to TRBD2. The germline V gene encodes CDR1 DFQATT and CDR2 SNEGSKA (reference sequence). The V gene end was trimmed by 2 bases and the J gene end by 1 base; junction bases not matched to a gene: 3. The CDR3 totals 15 residues. The CDR3 here is CSARSGTSGTDTQYF. DNA for the CDR3: TGCAGTGCTAGATCCGGGACTAGCGGCACAGATACGCAGTATTTT.

In this sample, this clonotype is medium-sized. The chain links TRBV9 to TRBJ2-3; D unresolved. Germline V gene lookup returns CDR1 SGDLS and CDR2 YYNGEE. CDR3 length equals 14 residues. V gave up 0 bases and J gave up 2 bases, with 7 bases separating them. CDR3 protein: CASSVVSFTDTQYF. The CDR3, as DNA: TGTGCCAGCAGCGTAGTCTCCTTCACAGATACGCAGTATTTT.

In this sample, this clonotype turned up many times. This chain uses TRBV12-3 or TRBV12-4 with TRBJ2-2; possibly TRBD1 for D (5 bases). The CDR3 contains 13 residues. V gave up 10 bases and J gave up 6 bases, with 15 bases separating them. In DNA, the CDR3 is TGTGCCACCAGACAGTCTACCCCCGGGGAGCTGTTTTTT. Translation gives CATRQSTPGELFF.

This clonotype was recorded at least ten times. V gene TRBV20-1 combines with J gene TRBJ1-5; perhaps TRBD1 as D (5 bases). The CDR3 has 12 amino acids. The germline CDR1 and CDR2 sequences are DFQATT and SNEGSKA (reference sequence). With 4 bases removed from V and 5 bases from J, the gap between germline ends came to 9 bases. CDR3 nucleotide sequence: TGCAGTGCTATCGGGGGGTATCAGCCCCAGCATTTT. Protein product: CSAIGGYQPQHF.

This clonotype was seen at least ten times. The chain links TRBV12-3 or TRBV12-4 to TRBJ2-7; TRBD2 might be the D (6 bases). Trimming shortened V by 5 bases and J by 4 bases, and 18 bases separated the two germline ends. The CDR3 is 15 amino acids. CDR3 amino acids: CASSTSAGSLYEQYF. The CDR3, as DNA: TGTGCCAGCAGTACCTCGGCGGGGAGCCTTTACGAGCAGTACTTC.